This T cell receptor (beta chain) was sequenced in a study of CD8 T cells in ankylosing spondylitis. Study-wide results and limits: Blood from ankylosing spondylitis patients appeared to carry a characteristic roughly eight-variant TCR beta motif.

This clonotype was seen a handful of times. The antigen is not known. Using its own MiXCR run on the 5' RACE reads, TCRdb lists one record per CDR3 protein. The sample holds 250,000 to 300,000 distinct CDR3 sequences, 20% seen once. Germline lookup yields CDR1 SQVTM and CDR2 ANQGSEA. Trimming shortened V by 6 bases and J by 7 bases, and 15 bases separated the two germline ends. The CDR3 has 13 residues. The chain employs TRBV29-1 and TRBJ2-2; D is ambiguous. Sequencing used blood, either unsorted or a sorted T cell fraction (not recorded which). The TCR sequence derives from a male donor with ankylosing spondylitis or in good health (not recorded which). CDR3 in DNA: TGCAGCGTGGACCCCACTCATGGCGGGGAGCTGTTTTTT. Protein: CSVDPTHGGELFF.